This T cell receptor beta chain originates from a study of T cell responses to AZD1222 COVID-19 vaccine. About the research overall: Doses given second, at about 4 or about 12 weeks, were pooled.

Study-wide findings and caveats: Among vaccine-associated CD4 TCRs, coverage spanned spike, with dominance at 160-218 and 743-854. Donors were largely white British and mainly female; clonal diversity was possibly underestimated. Nearly half of unique spike-specific TCRs reportedly avoided B.1.351 and B.1.1.7 mutated regions.

Turning to this clone: What it binds is not known.

The germline V gene encodes CDR1 SGDLS and CDR2 YYNGEE. The CDR3 totals 16 residues. With 0 bases clipped from V and 7 bases from J, the junction kept 7 bases outside the gene matches. The method was immunoSEQ multiplex PCR; TCRdb's version includes in-frame clones alone and lacks a portion of them. The data show tens of thousands of clones, over 90% seen once. The clonotype originates from an adult in good health. The chain employs TRBV9 and TRBJ1-6, with 7 bases matching TRBD1. The input for sequencing was peripheral blood, taken on day 0 of AZD1222 vaccination. CDR3 loop: CASSVGQGVNNSPLHF. The DNA for the CDR3 is TGTGCCAGCAGCGTAGGACAGGGTGTTAACAATTCACCCCTCCACTTT. Filled out from reference TRBV9 and TRBJ1-6, the complete variable domain reads DSGVTQTPKHLITATGQRVTLRCSPRSGDLSVYWYQQSLDQGLQFLIQYYNGEERAKGNILERFSAQQFPDLHSELNLSSLELGDSALYFCASSVGQGVNNSPLHFGNGTRLTVT.